What follows are 25 T cell receptor beta chains derived from one specimen sequenced in a study of blood T cell repertoires in COVID-19. The repertoire was sequenced with immunoSEQ multiplex PCR; TCRdb's copy has only in-frame clones and lacks some. The data hold 430,000 or so clones, with roughly 89% observed a single time. Material for sequencing was peripheral blood. The receptors come from a man aged 18 to 30 with COVID-19, enrolled during active disease.

V gene TRBV19 combines with J gene TRBJ1-1, with 8 bases aligning to TRBD1. CDR3 length: 17 amino acids. V shed 5 bases, J shed 0 bases, and the junction held 11 bases outside the gene matches. The V gene's germline CDR1 is LNHDA and CDR2 SQIVND (reference sequence). As DNA, the CDR3 is TGTGCCAGTAGTTTGGGGACAGGCTACTTCATGAACACTGAAGCTTTCTTT. This encodes CASSLGTGYFMNTEAFF.

The CDR3 coding sequence is TGTGCCACCGCGGAGTCCTCGGGGTATGGCTACACCTTC. Translating gives CATAESSGYGYTF. The chain joins TRBV24-1 to TRBJ1-2; D is unresolved. From germline, CDR1 is KGHDR and CDR2 SFDVKD. CDR3 size: 13 residues. Trimming took off 9 bases at V and 5 bases at J, with 15 bases between the two ends.

This clone came up a few times. This chain uses TRBV2 with TRBJ2-7; tentative D call: TRBD1 (5 bases). This CDR3 has 15 residues. Germline loops: CDR1 SNHLY, CDR2 FYNNEI. Trimming cost V 0 bases and J 5 bases, with 14 bases left between them. The CDR3 reads CASSEAWGGQDEQYF. For the CDR3, the DNA is TGTGCCAGCAGTGAAGCATGGGGCGGCCAAGACGAGCAGTACTTC.

The chain is built from TRBV27 and TRBJ2-1; D not resolved. This CDR3 comprises 14 residues. Trimming removed 3 bases at V and 3 bases at J, with 9 bases between. From germline, CDR1 is MNHEY and CDR2 SMNVEV (reference sequence). CDR3 bases: TGTGCCAGCAGTTTGGAGTGGAGCTACAATGAGCAGTTCTTC. Protein: CASSLEWSYNEQFF.

The genes are TRBV2 and TRBJ1-3; D is possibly TRBD1 (5 bases). This CDR3 contains 16 residues. Trimming left V 2 bases short and J 0 bases short, with 11 bases between. Per the germline V gene, CDR1 is SNHLY and CDR2 is FYNNEI. This chain's CDR3 is CASSESYRGSGNTIYF. The DNA for the CDR3 is TGTGCCAGCAGTGAATCGTATAGGGGCTCTGGAAACACCATATATTTT.

The V call is TRBV28, the J call TRBJ2-7; D uncertain. Germline loops: CDR1 MDHEN, CDR2 SYDVKM. V was cut by 6 bases and J by 4 bases, with 7 bases left in between. This CDR3 has 11 residues. The CDR3 here is CASSLLYEQYF. In nucleotides, the CDR3 is TGTGCCAGCAGCCTACTTTACGAGCAGTACTTC.

The chain joins TRBV29-1 to TRBJ1-1; perhaps TRBD1 as D (6 bases). The CDR3 covers 14 residues. Per germline, CDR1 SQVTM and CDR2 ANQGSEA. Trimming took off 6 bases at V and 0 bases at J, with 14 bases between the two ends. The CDR3 sequence is CSVIEGGVNTEAFF. DNA of the CDR3: TGCAGCGTCATAGAAGGGGGGGTGAACACTGAAGCTTTCTTT.

This clone was recorded once. This sequence joins TRBV2 and TRBJ2-5; TRBD1 matches at 7 bases. There are 14 residues in the CDR3. CDR1 is SNHLY and CDR2 is FYNNEI in the germline V gene. Trimming removed 6 bases from V and 4 bases from J; junction bases left unmatched: 8. This chain's CDR3 is CASRPRDRIETQYF. In DNA form, the CDR3 reads TGTGCCAGCAGGCCTCGGGACAGAATAGAGACCCAGTACTTC.

The rearrangement joins TRBV27 to TRBJ2-1, with 10 nucleotides matching TRBD2. The length of the CDR3 is 16 residues. Per germline, CDR1 MNHEY and CDR2 SMNVEV (reference sequence). V lost 4 bases to trimming and J lost 11 bases; unmatched junction nucleotides: 14. For the CDR3, the DNA is TGTGCCAGCAGTTCCCCCCACAGCGGGAGGGGTATGAAGCAGTTCTTC. Its protein is CASSSPHSGRGMKQFF.

This clone was detected only a few times. The chain joins TRBV7-6 to TRBJ2-7; tentative D call: TRBD1 (6 bases). Per the germline V gene, CDR1 is SGHVS and CDR2 is FNYEAQ. This CDR3 has 14 residues. Trimming stripped 5 bases from V and 5 bases from J, with 16 bases between. The CDR3 coding sequence is TGTGCCAGCAGCCAAAATACACAGGGTGACGAGCAGTACTTC. This sequence encodes CASSQNTQGDEQYF.

The rearrangement uses TRBV5-4 and TRBJ2-7; D is possibly TRBD1 (5 bases). Trimming took off 4 bases at V and 2 bases at J, with 19 bases between the two ends. This CDR3 has 16 residues. Per the germline V gene, CDR1 is SGHNT and CDR2 is YYREEE (reference sequence). In DNA form, the CDR3 reads TGTGCCAGCAGCCCTGGGGCAGCGCTGAACACCTACGAGCAGTACTTC. Translation: CASSPGAALNTYEQYF.

The V call is TRBV6-5, the J call TRBJ2-7, with 9 nucleotides matching TRBD1. The CDR3 runs 14 residues. J lost 3 bases, V lost 6 bases, and 6 bases had no gene match. Germline V gene data show CDR1 as MNHEY and CDR2 as SVGAGI. DNA for the CDR3: TGTGCCAGCAGCCCGGGACAGGGCTACTACGAGCAGTACTTC. It translates to CASSPGQGYYEQYF.

V and J are TRBV2 and TRBJ1-1; D unclear. Germline V lookup: CDR1 SNHLY, CDR2 FYNNEI. Trimming shortened V by 7 bases and J by 5 bases, and 14 bases separated the two germline ends. The CDR3 covers 13 residues. CDR3 residues: CASKSTGFTEAFF. The CDR3 DNA follows: TGTGCCAGCAAGTCCACGGGATTTACTGAAGCTTTCTTT.

Only a few counts were recorded for this clone. The chain uses TRBV5-1 and TRBJ2-2; D is undetermined. The CDR3 has 14 amino acids. Germline CDR1 SGHRS, CDR2 YFSETQ. With 5 bases removed from V and 1 base from J, the gap between germline ends came to 9 bases. DNA for the CDR3: TGCGCCAGCAGGCGGTCGGAGAACACCGGGGAGCTGTTTTTT. This gives the protein CASRRSENTGELFF.

A remark on this clone: The same CDR3 arises from other DNA sequences in this sample as well. The chain has TRBV5-1 and TRBJ1-2, with a possible D match to TRBD1 (6 bases). The CDR3 contains 14 residues. Per the germline V gene, CDR1 is SGHRS and CDR2 is YFSETQ. V was trimmed by 0 bases and J by 2 bases, leaving 8 bases between them. CDR3: CASSLAGANYGYTF. CDR3 nucleotides: TGCGCCAGCAGCTTGGCAGGGGCCAACTATGGCTACACCTTC.

The rearrangement joins TRBV4-1 to TRBJ2-7, with TRBD2 as a possible D gene (5 bases). CDR1 and CDR2 (germline): MGHRA, YSYEKL. The V end lost 3 bases, the J end lost 2 bases, and 11 bases lay between the germline ends. The CDR3 runs to 14 residues. CDR3 protein: CASSHDSEAYEQYF. DNA of the CDR3: TGCGCCAGCAGCCATGATAGCGAAGCCTACGAGCAGTACTTC.

V usage is TRBV6-5 and J usage is TRBJ1-6; D gene uncertain. Trimming pared 5 bases from V and 0 bases from J, leaving 8 bases between. This CDR3 comprises 15 residues. Germline CDR1 and CDR2: MNHEY and SVGAGI. In DNA form, the CDR3 reads TGTGCCAGCAGTAAGTCAGACTCCTATAATTCACCCCTCCACTTT. Protein sequence: CASSKSDSYNSPLHF.

This clone has a single count. The V and J genes are TRBV6-2 or TRBV6-3 and TRBJ1-2, with D hard to call. Deletions cut 2 bases from V and 2 bases from J, with 15 bases between. This CDR3 has 16 amino acids. Germline CDR1 reads MNHEY; CDR2 reads SVGEGT. CDR3 region: CASSYAGGPPNYGYTF. CDR3 DNA sequence: TGTGCCAGCAGTTACGCGGGAGGGCCACCCAACTATGGCTACACCTTC.

The chain employs TRBV5-1 and TRBJ1-1, with 8 bases that match TRBD1. In germline, CDR1 is SGHRS, CDR2 YFSETQ. The CDR3 totals 14 residues. Trimming at V came to 7 bases and at J to 4 bases, leaving 9 bases not matched to a gene. The chain's CDR3 is CASGEQGDGTEAFF. The CDR3 nucleotides read TGCGCCAGCGGGGAACAGGGGGATGGCACTGAAGCTTTCTTT.

This chain links TRBV15 with TRBJ1-4; weak D call: TRBD1 (6 bases). The CDR3 sequence is 16 residues long. The germline V and J ends were trimmed by 3 bases and 0 bases, with 11 bases remaining between them. Germline CDR1 and CDR2: LNHNV and YYDKDF (reference sequence). CDR3 protein: CATSRARGTTNEKLFF. CDR3 bases: TGTGCCACCAGCAGGGCCAGGGGAACAACTAATGAAAAACTGTTTTTT.

This chain joins TRBV27 and TRBJ2-7, with 9 bases that match TRBD2. Germline CDR1 is MNHEY and CDR2 is SMNVEV (reference sequence). The CDR3 extends over 15 amino acids. Losses at the gene ends were 6 bases for V and 2 bases for J; bases not matched to a gene: 8. The CDR3 region has the DNA TGTGCCAGCAGGGAAGGTAGCGGGGGCCCCTACGAGCAGTACTTC. Protein: CASREGSGGPYEQYF.

This clone was recorded once. The chain uses TRBV9 and TRBJ2-3, with D unresolved. The V end was cut by 1 base, the J end by 5 bases, with 8 bases between. CDR3 length: 13 residues. CDR1 is SGDLS, CDR2 YYNGEE, per germline. The CDR3 DNA reads TGTGCCAGCAGCGTAAGAACTGAAGATACGCAGTATTTT. Translated, it gives CASSVRTEDTQYF. Full variable domain (remainder filled in from reference TRBV9 and TRBJ2-3): DSGVTQTPKHLITATGQRVTLRCSPRSGDLSVYWYQQSLDQGLQFLIQYYNGEERAKGNILERFSAQQFPDLHSELNLSSLELGDSALYFCASSVRTEDTQYFGPGTRLTVL.

In DNA form, the CDR3 reads TGTGCCAGCAGCCCAAACTGGGACAGCGCGACCGGGGAGCTGTTTTTT. Translation gives CASSPNWDSATGELFF. The chain couples TRBV7-9 to TRBJ2-2, with 7 bases matching TRBD1. The CDR3 totals 16 residues. With 5 bases clipped from V and 5 bases from J, the junction kept 11 bases outside the gene matches. Germline V gives CDR1 SEHNR, CDR2 FQNEAQ (reference sequence).

J is TRBJ1-1 and V is TRBV9; possible D gene TRBD1, 5 bases. Trimming stripped 4 bases from V and 4 bases from J, with 11 bases between. The CDR3 runs 13 residues. Germline CDR1 and CDR2: SGDLS and YYNGEE. This chain's CDR3 is CASSSGLSTEAFF. CDR3 DNA sequence: TGTGCCAGCAGCTCAGGGTTAAGCACTGAAGCTTTCTTT. Combining the CDR3 with reference TRBV9 and TRBJ1-1 gives the whole variable domain DSGVTQTPKHLITATGQRVTLRCSPRSGDLSVYWYQQSLDQGLQFLIQYYNGEERAKGNILERFSAQQFPDLHSELNLSSLELGDSALYFCASSSGLSTEAFFGQGTRLTVV.

This chain's CDR3 is CASSPMRVEYEKLFF. CDR3 bases: TGTGCCAGCTCACCAATGCGGGTGGAGTATGAAAAACTGTTTTTT. This chain uses TRBV18 with TRBJ1-4, with D uncertain. The CDR3 runs 15 residues. Germline-derived CDR1 and CDR2 are KGHSH and LQKENI. V shed 2 bases and J shed 6 bases, with 13 bases lying between them. Full variable domain (outside the CDR3, taken from reference TRBV18 and TRBJ1-4): NAGVMQNPRHLVRRRGQEARLRCSPMKGHSHVYWYRQLPEEGLKFMVYLQKENIIDESGMPKERFSAEFPKEGPSILRIQQVVRGDSAAYFCASSPMRVEYEKLFFGSGTQLSVL.